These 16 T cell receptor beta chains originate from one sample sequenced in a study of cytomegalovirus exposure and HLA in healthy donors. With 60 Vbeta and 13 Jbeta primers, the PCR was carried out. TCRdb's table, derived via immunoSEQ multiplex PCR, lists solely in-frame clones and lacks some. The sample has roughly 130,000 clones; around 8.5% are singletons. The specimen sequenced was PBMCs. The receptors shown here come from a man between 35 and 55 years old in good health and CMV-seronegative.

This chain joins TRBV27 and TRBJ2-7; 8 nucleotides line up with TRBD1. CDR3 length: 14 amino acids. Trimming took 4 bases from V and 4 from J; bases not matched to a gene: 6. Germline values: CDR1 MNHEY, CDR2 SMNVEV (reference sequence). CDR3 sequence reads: CASSYRTGNYEQYF. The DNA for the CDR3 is TGTGCCAGCAGTTATCGGACAGGGAATTACGAGCAGTACTTC.

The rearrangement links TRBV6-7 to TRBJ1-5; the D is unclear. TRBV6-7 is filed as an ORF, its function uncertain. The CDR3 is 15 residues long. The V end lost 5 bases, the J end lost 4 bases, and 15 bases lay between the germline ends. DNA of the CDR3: TGTGCCAGCAGTCACCGGGAGGAGGTGAATCAGCCCCAGCATTTT. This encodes CASSHREEVNQPQHF.

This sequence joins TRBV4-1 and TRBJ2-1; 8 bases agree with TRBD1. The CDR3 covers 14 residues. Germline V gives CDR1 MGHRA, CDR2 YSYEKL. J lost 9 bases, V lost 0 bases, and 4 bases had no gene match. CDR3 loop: CASSQDPRGREQFF. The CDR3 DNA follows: TGCGCCAGCAGCCAAGACCCCAGGGGGCGTGAGCAGTTCTTC.

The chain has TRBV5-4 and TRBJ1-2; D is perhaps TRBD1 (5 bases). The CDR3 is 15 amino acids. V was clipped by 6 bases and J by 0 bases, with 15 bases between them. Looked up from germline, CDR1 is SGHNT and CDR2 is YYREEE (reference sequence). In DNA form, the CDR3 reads TGTGCCAGCACCCCCGTGGGGGGAGCTAACTATGGCTACACCTTC. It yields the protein CASTPVGGANYGYTF.

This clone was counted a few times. The chain's CDR3 is CASSLPYGELGSYEQYF. CDR3 nucleotide sequence: TGTGCCAGCAGCTTACCGTACGGGGAACTGGGATCCTACGAGCAGTACTTC. J is TRBJ2-7 and V is TRBV11-2, with D perhaps TRBD2 (5 bases). V was shortened by 2 bases and J by 1 base, with 18 bases between the two germline ends. The CDR3 is made up of 17 amino acids. Per germline, CDR1 SGHAT and CDR2 FQNNGV. The full variable domain, rest sourced from reference TRBV11-2 and TRBJ2-7, is EAGVAQSPRYKIIEKRQSVAFWCNPISGHATLYWYQQILGQGPKLLIQFQNNGVVDDSQLPKDRFSAERLKGVDSTLKIQPAKLEDSAVYLCASSLPYGELGSYEQYFGPGTRLTVT.

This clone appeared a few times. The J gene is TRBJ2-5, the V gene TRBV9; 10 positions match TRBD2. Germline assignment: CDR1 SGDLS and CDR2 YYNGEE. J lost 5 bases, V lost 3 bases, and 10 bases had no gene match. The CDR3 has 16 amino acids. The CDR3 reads CASSEKLAGGRETQYF. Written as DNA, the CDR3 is TGTGCCAGCAGCGAAAAATTAGCGGGGGGTAGGGAGACCCAGTACTTC.

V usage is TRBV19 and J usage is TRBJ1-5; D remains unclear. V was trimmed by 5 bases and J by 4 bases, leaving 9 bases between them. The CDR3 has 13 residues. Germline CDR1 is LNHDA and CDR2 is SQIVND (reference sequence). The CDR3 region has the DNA TGTGCCAGTAGTCAGGATAAGAATCAGCCCCAGCATTTT. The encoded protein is CASSQDKNQPQHF.

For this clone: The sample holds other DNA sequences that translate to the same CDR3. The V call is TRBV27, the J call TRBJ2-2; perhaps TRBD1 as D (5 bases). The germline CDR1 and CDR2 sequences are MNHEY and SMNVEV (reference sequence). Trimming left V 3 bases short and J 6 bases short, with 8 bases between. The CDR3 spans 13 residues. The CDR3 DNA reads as TGTGCCAGCAGTTTGTTAGGGGCCGGGGAGCTGTTTTTT. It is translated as CASSLLGAGELFF.

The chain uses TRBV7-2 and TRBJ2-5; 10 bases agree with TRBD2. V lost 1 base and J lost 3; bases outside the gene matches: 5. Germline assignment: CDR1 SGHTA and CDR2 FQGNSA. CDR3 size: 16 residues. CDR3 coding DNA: TGTGCCAGCAGCTTAGTTGGGCTAGCGGGGGAAGAGACCCAGTACTTC. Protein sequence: CASSLVGLAGEETQYF.

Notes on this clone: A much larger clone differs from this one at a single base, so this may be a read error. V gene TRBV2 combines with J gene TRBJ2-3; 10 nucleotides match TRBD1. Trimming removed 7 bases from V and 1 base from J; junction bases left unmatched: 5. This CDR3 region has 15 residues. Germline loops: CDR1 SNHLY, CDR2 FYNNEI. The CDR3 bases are TGTGCCAGCAATTCCGGGACAGGGGGCACAGATACGCAGTATTTT. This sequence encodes CASNSGTGGTDTQYF. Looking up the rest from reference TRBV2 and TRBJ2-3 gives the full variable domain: EPEVTQTPSHQVTQMGQEVILRCVPISNHLYFYWYRQILGQKVEFLVSFYNNEISEKSEIFDDQFSVERPDGSNFTLKIRSTKLEDSAMYFCASNSGTGGTDTQYFGPGTRLTVL.

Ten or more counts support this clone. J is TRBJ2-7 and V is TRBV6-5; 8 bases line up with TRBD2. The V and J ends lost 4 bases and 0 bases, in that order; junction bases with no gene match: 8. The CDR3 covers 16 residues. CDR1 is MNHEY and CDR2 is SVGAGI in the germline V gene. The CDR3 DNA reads TGTGCCAGCAGTTTTACCCGACTAGCGAGCTCCTACGAGCAGTACTTC. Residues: CASSFTRLASSYEQYF.

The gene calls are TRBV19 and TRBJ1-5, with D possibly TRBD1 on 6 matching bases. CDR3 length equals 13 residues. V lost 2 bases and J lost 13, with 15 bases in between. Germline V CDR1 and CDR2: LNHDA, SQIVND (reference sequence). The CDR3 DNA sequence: TGTGCCAGTAGTATACAGGGGATAGGGCGACAGCATTTT. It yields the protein CASSIQGIGRQHF.

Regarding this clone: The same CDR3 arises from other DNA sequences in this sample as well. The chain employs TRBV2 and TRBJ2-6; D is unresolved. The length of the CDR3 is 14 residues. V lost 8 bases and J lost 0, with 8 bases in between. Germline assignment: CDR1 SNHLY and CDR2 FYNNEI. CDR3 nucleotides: TGTGCCAGCCTCCCGGTCTCTGGGGCCAACGTCCTGACTTTC. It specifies CASLPVSGANVLTF.

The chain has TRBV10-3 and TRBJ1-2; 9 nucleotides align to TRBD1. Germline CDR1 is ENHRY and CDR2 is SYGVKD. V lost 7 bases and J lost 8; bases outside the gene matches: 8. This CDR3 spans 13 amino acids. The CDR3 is CAITRDREMGYTF. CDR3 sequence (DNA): TGTGCCATCACTCGGGACAGGGAAATGGGCTACACCTTC.

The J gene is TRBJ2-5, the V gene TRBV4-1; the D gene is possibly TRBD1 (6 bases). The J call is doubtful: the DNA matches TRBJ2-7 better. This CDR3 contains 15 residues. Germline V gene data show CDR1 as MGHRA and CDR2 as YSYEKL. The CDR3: CASSQEQTGTYEQYF. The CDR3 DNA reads TGCGCCAGCAGCCAAGAGCAGACAGGAACCTACGAGCAGTACTTC.

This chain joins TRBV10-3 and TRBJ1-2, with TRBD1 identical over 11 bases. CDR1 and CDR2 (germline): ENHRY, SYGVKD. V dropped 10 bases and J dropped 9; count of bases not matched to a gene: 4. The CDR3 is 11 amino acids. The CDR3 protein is CATWDRGSYTF. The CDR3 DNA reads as TGTGCCACCTGGGACAGGGGGAGCTACACCTTC.